Listed below are T cell receptor beta chains from one sample, sequenced in a study of tumour-infiltrating T cells in Burkitt lymphoma. Assay: immunoSEQ multiplex PCR; the TCRdb copy retains only in-frame clones and omits some. There are 2,600 or so clones in the sample; less than 25% occur only once, and approximately 15% lies in the top ten. The sequencing input was tumor tissue from a relapse. All receptors derive from a human donor with relapsed Burkitt lymphoma. Some clones in this sample may be carry-over from other donors' samples. The CDR3 runs from the conserved cysteine through the conserved F or W. The D gene is left open where the match is weak. Only some rows state a clone size, as once, few, many or a class for expanded clones.

v_call	clone_size	d_call	cdr3_length	j_call	cdr3_nt	cdr3_aa
TRBV9	-	-	12	TRBJ2-7	TGTGCCAGCAGCGTAGACCTCCTCGAGCAGTACTTC	CASSVDLLEQYF
TRBV27	-	-	14	TRBJ1-2	TGTGCCAGCAGTTTTGTCCAGTTTCCATATGGCTACACCTTC	CASSFVQFPYGYTF
TRBV28	-	TRBD1	15	TRBJ1-4	TGTGCCAGCAGTTCAGGGACAGGGAGTAATGAAAAACTGTTTTTT	CASSSGTGSNEKLFF
TRBV9	few	TRBD1	13	TRBJ2-7	TGTGCCAGCAGCGTAGCTACAGGGGACGAGCAGTACTTC	CASSVATGDEQYF
TRBV10-1	large	-	14	TRBJ1-5	TGCGCCAGCAGTGGCTACGGGGCCAATGAGCCCCAGCATTTT	CASSGYGANEPQHF
TRBV9	-	TRBD2	16	TRBJ2-3	TGTGCCAGCAGCGTAGGGGGGGGTGGCCCCACAGATACGCAGTATTTT	CASSVGGGGPTDTQYF
TRBV5-1	few	TRBD1	15	TRBJ2-7	TGCGCCAGCAGCTTGGCGGGACAGGGGGGGTACGAGCAGTACTTC	CASSLAGQGGYEQYF
TRBV15	-	-	13	TRBJ1-5	TGTGCCACCAGCAGAGAAGGGCATCAGCCCCAGCATTTT	CATSREGHQPQHF
TRBV2	few	-	13	TRBJ1-1	TGTGCCAGCAGTGAACGGGAGAGAACTGAAGCTTTCTTT	CASSERERTEAFF
TRBV20-1	-	-	10	TRBJ2-5	TGCAGTGCTAGATCAGAGACCCAGTACTTC	CSARSETQYF
TRBV28	-	-	18	TRBJ1-1	TGTGCCAGCAGTTTAGTAGGATTATTCCGGACTGTGAACACTGAAGCTTTCTTT	CASSLVGLFRTVNTEAFF
TRBV28	few	TRBD1	16	TRBJ2-5	TGTGCCAGCAGCCCAGCGGGGACAGGGTACCAAGAGATCCAGTACTTC	CASSPAGTGYQEIQYF
TRBV4-1	few	TRBD1	17	TRBJ1-2	TGCGCCAGCAGCCAGGCTCCCTGGGACAGGGGAAACTATGGCTACACCTTC	CASSQAPWDRGNYGYTF
TRBV9	few	TRBD1	13	TRBJ1-1	TGTGCCAGCAGCGTATCAGGGGGCACTGAAGCTTTCTTT	CASSVSGGTEAFF
TRBV4-1	once	-	14	TRBJ2-1	TGCGCCAGCAGCCCGAGACAGTCCCACAATGAGCAGTTCTTC	CASSPRQSHNEQFF
TRBV2	-	-	14	TRBJ1-6	TGTGCCAGCAGGTCGGGGTCCTTGACTTCACCCCTCCACTTT	CASRSGSLTSPLHF
TRBV5-5	few	-	14	TRBJ2-3	TGTGCCAGCAGCTTCTTCCACAGGTCAGATACGCAGTATTTT	CASSFFHRSDTQYF
TRBV7-6	few	TRBD2	14	TRBJ2-1	TGTGCCAGCTCTCGGGAGGCAGCCTACAATGAGCAGTTCTTC	CASSREAAYNEQFF
TRBV10-2	few	-	13	TRBJ2-5	TGCGCCAGCATGAGGGGTCCTTCGGAGACCCAGTACTTC	CASMRGPSETQYF
TRBV11-2	-	TRBD1	15	TRBJ2-4	TGTGCCAGCAGCTTAGATCTGGGACAGAGAAACATTCAGTACTTC	CASSLDLGQRNIQYF
TRBV27	-	TRBD2	14	TRBJ2-5	TGTGCCAGCAGTTGGACTAGCGGGGGTGAGACCCAGTACTTC	CASSWTSGGETQYF
TRBV30	few	-	14	TRBJ1-2	TGTGCCTGGAGCCCAAAGGCTACGAACTATGGCTACACCTTC	CAWSPKATNYGYTF
TRBV28	-	-	13	TRBJ2-7	TGTGCCAGCAGTTTGGACGGCTCCTACGAGCAGTACTTC	CASSLDGSYEQYF
TRBV6-1	few	-	11	TRBJ2-1	TGTGCCAGCAGTGTGTACAATGAGCAGTTCTTC	CASSVYNEQFF
TRBV5-4	-	TRBD1	15	TRBJ2-3	TGTGCCAGCAGCTTGGGGGGACAGGTAACAGATACGCAGTATTTT	CASSLGGQVTDTQYF
TRBV15	few	-	12	TRBJ1-6	TGTGCCACCAGCAGAGATTCCCTCGACAGGCTCTTT	CATSRDSLDRLF
TRBV18	-	-	13	TRBJ2-7	TGTGCCAGCCTCCCTCCAAGCTCCTACGAGCAGTACTTC	CASLPPSSYEQYF
TRBV5-1	-	TRBD2	17	TRBJ2-5	TGCGCCAGCAGCTTGAGCCGGACTAGCGGGGGGATGGAGACCCAGTACTTC	CASSLSRTSGGMETQYF
TRBV5-8	-	-	14	TRBJ1-6	TGTGCCAGCAGCTTAGGGGGGTCTACTTCACCCCTCCACTTT	CASSLGGSTSPLHF
TRBV27	large	TRBD2	16	TRBJ2-1	TGTGCCAGCAGGTGGACTAGCGGGGGGCTACAAAATGAGCAGTTCTTC	CASRWTSGGLQNEQFF
TRBV18	large	-	15	TRBJ2-5	TGTGCCAGCTCACCGGGGTCTTTGAGACAAGAGACCCAGTACTTC	CASSPGSLRQETQYF
TRBV5-1	few	-	13	TRBJ1-1	TGCGCCAGCAGCTTCCTAGAGAACACTGAAGCTTTCTTT	CASSFLENTEAFF
TRBV10-2	-	-	15	TRBJ2-3	TGCGCCAGCAGTGACGGGTCTACCTACACAGATACGCAGTATTTT	CASSDGSTYTDTQYF
TRBV27	-	TRBD1	15	TRBJ1-4	TGTGCCAGCAGTCCTGACAGGGCCCGAAATGAAAAACTGTTTTTT	CASSPDRARNEKLFF
TRBV27	-	TRBD1	14	TRBJ2-7	TGTGTCAGTAGGACCCGACAGGGTATCTGGGAGCAGTACTTC	CVSRTRQGIWEQYF
TRBV11-2	-	TRBD1	16	TRBJ2-1	TGTGCCAGCAGCTTAGACCTACAGGGGCGGTCAATGCAGCAGTTCTTC	CASSLDLQGRSMQQFF
TRBV5-1	-	-	17	TRBJ2-1	TGCGCCAGCAGCTCCCGCCTACTAGCTACTCAGGGCGATGAGCAGTTCTTC	CASSSRLLATQGDEQFF
TRBV29-1	few	-	12	TRBJ1-1	TGCAGCGTTGCGGGGGGCGGGCGGGAAGCTTTCTTT	CSVAGGGREAFF
TRBV13	few	-	12	TRBJ2-1	TGTGCCAGCAGCCCGGGTGGCCTTGAGCAGTTCTTC	CASSPGGLEQFF
TRBV5-1	-	-	13	TRBJ2-7	TGCGCCAGCAGCTTGGGGGCAGGCTACGAGCAGTACTTC	CASSLGAGYEQYF
TRBV6-6	-	-	13	TRBJ2-3	TGTGCCAGCAGTTCTTTTAAGACAGATACGCAGTATTTT	CASSSFKTDTQYF
TRBV28	-	TRBD1	15	TRBJ2-5	TGTGCCAGCAGCGGGGACAGGGGGCTACAGGAGACCCAGTACTTC	CASSGDRGLQETQYF
TRBV5-1	-	-	14	TRBJ1-6	TGCGCCAGCACCACTCAACTCTATAATTCACCCCTCCACTTT	CASTTQLYNSPLHF
TRBV4-2	few	-	14	TRBJ2-7	TGTGCCAGCAGCCAAGACAGAAATTCCTACGAGCAGTACTTC	CASSQDRNSYEQYF
TRBV28	-	TRBD1	14	TRBJ1-5	TGTGCCAGCAGTTCAAGGACAGGGTTGAGTACCCAGCATTTT	CASSSRTGLSTQHF
TRBV30	-	-	13	TRBJ2-1	TGTGCCTGGAGTATGACGCTAAACAATGAGCAGTTCTTC	CAWSMTLNNEQFF
TRBV30	-	-	15	TRBJ2-1	TGTGCCTGGACGTATCAGGGAAGTCTCTACAATGAGCAGTTCTTC	CAWTYQGSLYNEQFF
TRBV5-1	few	-	14	TRBJ2-7	TGCGCCAGCACCCCCGGAGGGGCCTCCTACGAGCAGTACTTC	CASTPGGASYEQYF
TRBV2	-	-	12	TRBJ2-3	TGTGCCAGCACCCTGACCATAGATACGCAGTATTTT	CASTLTIDTQYF
TRBV7-9	-	TRBD1	14	TRBJ2-5	TGTGCCAGCAGCTCTAGGACAGGCCAAGAGACCCAGTACTTC	CASSSRTGQETQYF
TRBV28	few	TRBD1	16	TRBJ2-5	TGTGCCAGCAGTTTCAGCGGACAGGGCAGGGTCGAGACCCAGTACTTC	CASSFSGQGRVETQYF
TRBV7-9	few	-	13	TRBJ2-1	TGTGCCAGCAGCTTAGGCTCGGTCGATGAGCAGTTCTTC	CASSLGSVDEQFF
TRBV21-1	-	-	16	TRBJ2-5	TGTGCCAGCAGCACTCCGGGACAGGGGGCTCGAGAGACCCAGTACTTC	CASSTPGQGARETQYF
TRBV6-5	large	-	15	TRBJ2-2	TGTGCCAGCAGTGGGGGGCGGCCTGGCACCGGGGAGCTGTTTTTT	CASSGGRPGTGELFF
TRBV4-2	few	-	14	TRBJ1-5	TGTGCCAGCAGCCAAGCACGGGTCGGGGGGCCCCAGCATTTT	CASSQARVGGPQHF
TRBV5-1	-	-	15	TRBJ2-1	TGCGCCAGCAGTCCCGAACCGGGCTCCTACAATGAGCAGTTCTTC	CASSPEPGSYNEQFF
TRBV9	-	TRBD2	16	TRBJ2-3	TGTGCCAGCAGCGATTTCGGCGGGGGGATCACAGATATGCAGTATTTT	CASSDFGGGITDMQYF
TRBV5-5	few	TRBD2	13	TRBJ2-7	TGTGCCAGCAGGGGCCCGGCGGGGGACGAGCAGTACTTC	CASRGPAGDEQYF
TRBV30	-	-	15	TRBJ1-5	TGTGCCTGGAGCTCCAGTCCCGTGAGCAATCAGCTCCAGCATTTT	CAWSSSPVSNQLQHF
TRBV27	few	-	18	TRBJ1-1	TGTGCCAGCAGTTTATCAGGGGGGGGCAAGGGCCTGAACACTGAAGCTTTCTTT	CASSLSGGGKGLNTEAFF